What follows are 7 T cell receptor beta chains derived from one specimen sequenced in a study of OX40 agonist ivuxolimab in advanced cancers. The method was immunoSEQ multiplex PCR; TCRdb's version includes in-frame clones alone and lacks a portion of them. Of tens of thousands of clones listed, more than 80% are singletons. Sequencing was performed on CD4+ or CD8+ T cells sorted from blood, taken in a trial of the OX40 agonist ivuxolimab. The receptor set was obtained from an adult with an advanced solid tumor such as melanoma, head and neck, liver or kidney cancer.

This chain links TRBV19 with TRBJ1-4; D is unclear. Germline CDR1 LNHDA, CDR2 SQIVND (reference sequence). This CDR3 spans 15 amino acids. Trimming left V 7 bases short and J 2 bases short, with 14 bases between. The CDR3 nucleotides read TGTGCCAGTAAACACAACGCCCCGACTAATGAAAAACTGTTTTTT. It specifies CASKHNAPTNEKLFF.

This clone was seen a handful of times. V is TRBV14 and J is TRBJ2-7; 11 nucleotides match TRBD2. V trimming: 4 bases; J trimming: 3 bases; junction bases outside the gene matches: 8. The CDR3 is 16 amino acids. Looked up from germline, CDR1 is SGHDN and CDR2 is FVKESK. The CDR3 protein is CASSPRTSGRIYEQYF. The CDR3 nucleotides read TGTGCCAGCAGCCCCCGGACTAGCGGGCGCATCTACGAGCAGTACTTC.

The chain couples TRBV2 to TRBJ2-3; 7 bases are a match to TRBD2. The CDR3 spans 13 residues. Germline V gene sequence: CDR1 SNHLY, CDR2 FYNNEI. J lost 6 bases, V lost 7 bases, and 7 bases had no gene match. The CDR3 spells CASTLLARDTQYF. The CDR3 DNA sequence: TGTGCCAGCACGTTACTAGCGAGGGATACGCAGTATTTT. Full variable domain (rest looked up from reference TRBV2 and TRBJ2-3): EPEVTQTPSHQVTQMGQEVILRCVPISNHLYFYWYRQILGQKVEFLVSFYNNEISEKSEIFDDQFSVERPDGSNFTLKIRSTKLEDSAMYFCASTLLARDTQYFGPGTRLTVL.

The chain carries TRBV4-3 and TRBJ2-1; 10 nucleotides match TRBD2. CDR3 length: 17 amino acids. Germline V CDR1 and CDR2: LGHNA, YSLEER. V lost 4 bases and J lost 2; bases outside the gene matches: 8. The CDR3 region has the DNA TGCGCCAGCAGCCCTTCTAGCGGGAGAAGCCCCTACAATGAGCAGTTCTTC. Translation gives CASSPSSGRSPYNEQFF.

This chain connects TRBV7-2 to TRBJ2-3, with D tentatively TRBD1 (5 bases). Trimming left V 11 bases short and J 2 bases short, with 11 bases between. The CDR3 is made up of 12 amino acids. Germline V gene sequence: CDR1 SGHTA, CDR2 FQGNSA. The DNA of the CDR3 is TGTGCCTACCACAGGTCCACAGATACGCAGTATTTT. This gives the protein CAYHRSTDTQYF.

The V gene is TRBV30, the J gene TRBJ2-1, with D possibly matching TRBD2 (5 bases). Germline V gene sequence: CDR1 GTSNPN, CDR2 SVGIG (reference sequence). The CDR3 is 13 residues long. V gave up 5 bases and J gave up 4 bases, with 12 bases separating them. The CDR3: CAWERLIYNEQFF. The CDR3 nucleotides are TGTGCCTGGGAGAGACTAATATACAATGAGCAGTTCTTC. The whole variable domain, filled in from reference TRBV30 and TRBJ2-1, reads SQTIHQWPATLVQPVGSPLSLECTVEGTSNPNLYWYRQAAGRGLQLLFYSVGIGQISSEVPQNLSASRPQDRQFILSSKKLLLSDSGFYLCAWERLIYNEQFFGPGTRLTVL.

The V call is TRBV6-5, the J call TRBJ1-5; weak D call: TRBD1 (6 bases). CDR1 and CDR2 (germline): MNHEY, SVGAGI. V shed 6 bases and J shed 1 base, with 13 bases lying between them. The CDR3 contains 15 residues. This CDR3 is CASRRGVTSNQPQHF. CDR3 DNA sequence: TGTGCCAGCAGGAGGGGGGTGACGAGCAATCAGCCCCAGCATTTT.